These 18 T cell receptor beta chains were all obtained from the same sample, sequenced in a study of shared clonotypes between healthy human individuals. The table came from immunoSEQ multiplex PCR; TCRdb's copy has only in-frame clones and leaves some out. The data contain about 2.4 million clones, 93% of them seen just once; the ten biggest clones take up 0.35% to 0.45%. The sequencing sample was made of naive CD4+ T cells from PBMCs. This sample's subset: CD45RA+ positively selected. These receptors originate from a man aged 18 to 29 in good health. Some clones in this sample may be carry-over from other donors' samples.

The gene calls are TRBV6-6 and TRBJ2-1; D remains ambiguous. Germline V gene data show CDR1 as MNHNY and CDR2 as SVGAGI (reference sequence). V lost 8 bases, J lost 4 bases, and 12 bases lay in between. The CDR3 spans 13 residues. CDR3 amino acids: CASGPDRYNEQFF. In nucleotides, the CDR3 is TGTGCCAGCGGACCCGATCGGTACAATGAGCAGTTCTTC.

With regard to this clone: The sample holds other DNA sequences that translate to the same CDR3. CDR3 region: CASSPGRSSYEQYF. Here the CDR3 DNA reads TGTGCCAGCTCACCCGGACGGAGCTCCTACGAGCAGTACTTC. V and J are TRBV18 and TRBJ2-7, with D unclear. The germline V gene has CDR1 KGHSH and CDR2 LQKENI. This CDR3 has 14 amino acids. V was shortened by 3 bases and J by 0 bases, with 9 bases between the two germline ends.

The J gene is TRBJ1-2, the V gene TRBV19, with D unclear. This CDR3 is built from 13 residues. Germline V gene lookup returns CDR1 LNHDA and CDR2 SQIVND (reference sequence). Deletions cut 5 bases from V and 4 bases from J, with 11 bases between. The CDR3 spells CASSLGISYGYTF. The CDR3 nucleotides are TGTGCCAGTAGTCTGGGCATTAGCTATGGCTACACCTTC.

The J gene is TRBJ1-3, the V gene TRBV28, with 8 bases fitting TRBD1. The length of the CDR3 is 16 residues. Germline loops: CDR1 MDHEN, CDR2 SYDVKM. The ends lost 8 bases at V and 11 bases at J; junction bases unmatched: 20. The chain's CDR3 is CASPLDRAHCTAPIYF. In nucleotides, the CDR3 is TGTGCCAGCCCGTTGGACAGGGCGCACTGCACCGCCCCCATATATTTT.

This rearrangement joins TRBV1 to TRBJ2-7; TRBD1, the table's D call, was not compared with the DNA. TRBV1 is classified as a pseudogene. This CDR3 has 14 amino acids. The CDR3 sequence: CTSSQGDRSYEQYF. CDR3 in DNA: TGCACCAGCAGCCAGGGGGACAGGAGTTACGAGCAGTACTTC.

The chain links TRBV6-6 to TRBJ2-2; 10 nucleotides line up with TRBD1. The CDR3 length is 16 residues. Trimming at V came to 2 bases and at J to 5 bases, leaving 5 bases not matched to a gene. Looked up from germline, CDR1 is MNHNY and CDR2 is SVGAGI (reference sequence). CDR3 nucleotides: TGTGCCAGCAGTTACGACGGGACAGGGGAAACCGGGGAGCTGTTTTTT. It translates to CASSYDGTGETGELFF.

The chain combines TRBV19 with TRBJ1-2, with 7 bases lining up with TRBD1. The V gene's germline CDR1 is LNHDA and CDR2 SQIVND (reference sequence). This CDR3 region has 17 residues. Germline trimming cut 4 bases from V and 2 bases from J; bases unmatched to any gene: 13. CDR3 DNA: TGTGCCAGTAGTAATAGGGCCACAGGGGCCACAAACTATGGCTACACCTTC. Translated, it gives CASSNRATGATNYGYTF. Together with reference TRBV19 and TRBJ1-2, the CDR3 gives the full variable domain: DGGITQSPKYLFRKEGQNVTLSCEQNLNHDAMYWYRQDPGQGLRLIYYSQIVNDFQKGDIAEGYSVSREKKESFPLTVTSAQKNPTAFYLCASSNRATGATNYGYTFGSGTRLTVV.

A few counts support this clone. CDR3 sequence: CASSPGNHKDYEQYF. In DNA form, the CDR3 reads TGTGCCAGCTCACCGGGTAACCACAAGGACTACGAGCAGTACTTC. The V call is TRBV18, the J call TRBJ2-7; D is unresolved. V lost 3 bases, J lost 3 bases, and 15 bases lay in between. Germline CDR1 KGHSH, CDR2 LQKENI. This CDR3 has 15 residues. The full variable domain, with the rest looked up from reference TRBV18 and TRBJ2-7, is NAGVMQNPRHLVRRRGQEARLRCSPMKGHSHVYWYRQLPEEGLKFMVYLQKENIIDESGMPKERFSAEFPKEGPSILRIQQVVRGDSAAYFCASSPGNHKDYEQYFGPGTRLTVT.

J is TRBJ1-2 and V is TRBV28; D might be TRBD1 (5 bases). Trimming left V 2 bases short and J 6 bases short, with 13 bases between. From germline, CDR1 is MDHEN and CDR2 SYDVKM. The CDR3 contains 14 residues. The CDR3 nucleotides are TGTGCCAGCAGTTTACCGGGACGATTGAATGGCTACACCTTC. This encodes CASSLPGRLNGYTF.

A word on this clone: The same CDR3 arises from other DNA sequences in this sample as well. Here the CDR3 reads CASSPSGGSYEQYF. The DNA of the CDR3 is TGTGCCAGCAGTCCATCAGGGGGGTCCTACGAGCAGTACTTC. The J gene is TRBJ2-7, the V gene TRBV6-6; D possibly corresponds to TRBD1 (7 bases). Germline V lookup: CDR1 MNHNY, CDR2 SVGAGI (reference sequence). The V gene lost 5 bases and the J gene lost 1 base, with 12 bases spanning the gap. This CDR3 comprises 14 residues.

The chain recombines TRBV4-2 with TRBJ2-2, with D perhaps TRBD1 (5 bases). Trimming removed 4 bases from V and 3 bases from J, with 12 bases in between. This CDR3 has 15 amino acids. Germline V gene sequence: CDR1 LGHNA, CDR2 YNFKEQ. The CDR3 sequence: CASSPTGIYTGELFF. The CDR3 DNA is TGTGCCAGCAGCCCCACAGGAATATACACCGGGGAGCTGTTTTTT.

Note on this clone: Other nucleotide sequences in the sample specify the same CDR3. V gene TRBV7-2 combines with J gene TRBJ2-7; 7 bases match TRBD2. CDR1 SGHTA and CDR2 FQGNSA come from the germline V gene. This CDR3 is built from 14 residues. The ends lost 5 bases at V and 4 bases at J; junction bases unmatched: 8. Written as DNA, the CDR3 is TGTGCCAGCAGCCCCAGGCCGGGGGGATACGAGCAGTACTTC. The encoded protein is CASSPRPGGYEQYF. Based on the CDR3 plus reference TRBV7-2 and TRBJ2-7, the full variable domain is GAGVSQSPSNKVTEKGKDVELRCDPISGHTALYWYRQSLGQGLEFLIYFQGNSAPDKSGLPSDRFSAERTGGSVSTLTIQRTQQEDSAVYLCASSPRPGGYEQYFGPGTRLTVT.

CDR3 coding DNA: TGTGCCAGCAGTTACGGGACAGGGGGGCAGTACTTC. This sequence encodes CASSYGTGGQYF. The rearrangement joins TRBV6-5 to TRBJ2-7, with 11 bases that match TRBD1. Germline-derived CDR1 and CDR2 are MNHEY and SVGAGI. CDR3 length: 12 amino acids. Germline trimming cut 2 bases from V and 9 bases from J; bases unmatched to any gene: 0.

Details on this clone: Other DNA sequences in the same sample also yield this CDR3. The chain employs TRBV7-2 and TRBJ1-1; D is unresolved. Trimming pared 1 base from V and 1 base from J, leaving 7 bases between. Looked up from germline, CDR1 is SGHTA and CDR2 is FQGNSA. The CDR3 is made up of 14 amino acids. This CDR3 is CASSLGRSNTEAFF. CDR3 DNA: TGTGCCAGCAGCTTAGGTCGGTCGAACACTGAAGCTTTCTTT.

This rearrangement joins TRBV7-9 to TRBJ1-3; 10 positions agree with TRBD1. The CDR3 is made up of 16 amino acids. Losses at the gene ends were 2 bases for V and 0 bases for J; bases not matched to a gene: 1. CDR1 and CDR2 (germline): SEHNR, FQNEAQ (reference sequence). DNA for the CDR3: TGTGCCAGCAGCTTAAGGACAGGGGGCTCTGGAAACACCATATATTTT. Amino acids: CASSLRTGGSGNTIYF.

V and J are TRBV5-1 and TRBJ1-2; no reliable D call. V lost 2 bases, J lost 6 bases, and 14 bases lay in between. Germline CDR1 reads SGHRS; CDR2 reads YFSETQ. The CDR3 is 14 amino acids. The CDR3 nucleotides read TGCGCCAGCAGCTTTACCGACGGACTCGATGGCTACACCTTC. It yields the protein CASSFTDGLDGYTF.

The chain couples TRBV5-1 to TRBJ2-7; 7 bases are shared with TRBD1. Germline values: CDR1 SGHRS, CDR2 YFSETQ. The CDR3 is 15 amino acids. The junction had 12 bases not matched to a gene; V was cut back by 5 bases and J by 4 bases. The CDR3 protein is CASRQRQGGNYEQYF. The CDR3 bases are TGCGCCAGCAGACAACGACAGGGTGGGAATTACGAGCAGTACTTC.

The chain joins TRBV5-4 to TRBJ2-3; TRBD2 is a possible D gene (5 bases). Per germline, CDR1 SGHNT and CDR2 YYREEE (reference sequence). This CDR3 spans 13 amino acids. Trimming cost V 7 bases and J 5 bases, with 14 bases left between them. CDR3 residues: CASHSPEGDTQYF. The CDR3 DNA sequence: TGTGCCAGCCACAGTCCAGAGGGAGATACGCAGTATTTT.